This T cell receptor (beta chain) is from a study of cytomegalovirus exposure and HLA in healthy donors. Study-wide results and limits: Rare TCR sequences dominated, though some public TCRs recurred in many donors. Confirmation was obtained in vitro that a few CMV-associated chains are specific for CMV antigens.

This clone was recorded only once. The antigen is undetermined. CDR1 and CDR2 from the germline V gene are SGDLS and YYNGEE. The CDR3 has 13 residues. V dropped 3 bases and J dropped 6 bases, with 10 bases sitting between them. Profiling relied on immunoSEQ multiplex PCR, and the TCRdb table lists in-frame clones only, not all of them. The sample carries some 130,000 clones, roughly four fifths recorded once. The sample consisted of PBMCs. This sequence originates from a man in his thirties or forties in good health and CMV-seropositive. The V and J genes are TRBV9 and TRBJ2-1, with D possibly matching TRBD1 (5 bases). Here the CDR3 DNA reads TGTGCCAGCAGCGCCCCTCAGGGCAATGAGCAGTTCTTC. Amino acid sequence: CASSAPQGNEQFF. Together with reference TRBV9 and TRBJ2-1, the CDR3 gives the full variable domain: DSGVTQTPKHLITATGQRVTLRCSPRSGDLSVYWYQQSLDQGLQFLIQYYNGEERAKGNILERFSAQQFPDLHSELNLSSLELGDSALYFCASSAPQGNEQFFGPGTRLTVL.